Below, 24 T cell receptor beta chains from the same sample are listed, as sequenced in a study of graft-versus-host responses after intestinal transplantation. TCRdb keeps only in-frame clones here, not all; method: immunoSEQ multiplex PCR. The data show over 75,000 clones, less than 90% seen once. The antigens of these receptors remain unknown. The sequencing here drew on unstimulated CD4+ T cells sorted from spleen or lymph node cells, taken before intestinal transplant. The receptor set was obtained from a human donor who received an intestinal transplant.

The chain carries TRBV5-6 and TRBJ2-1, with 7 bases fitting TRBD1. CDR1 is SGHDT and CDR2 is YYEEEE in the germline V gene. The CDR3 has 15 amino acids. V shed 3 bases and J 9 bases; nucleotides not matched to a gene: 12. The CDR3 DNA reads as TGTGCCAGCAGCTCAAATAGTAACAGGGGTGGTGAGCAGTTCTTC. This encodes CASSSNSNRGGEQFF.

The V and J genes are TRBV27 and TRBJ2-3; a possible D gene is TRBD1 (5 bases). Looked up from germline, CDR1 is MNHEY and CDR2 is SMNVEV (reference sequence). This CDR3 contains 15 residues. The V gene lost 6 bases and the J gene lost 1 base, with 14 bases spanning the gap. The CDR3 DNA follows: TGTGCCAGCAGAGGGGTGGGCCCGGGCACAGATACGCAGTATTTT. Protein: CASRGVGPGTDTQYF.

The rearrangement uses TRBV11-2 and TRBJ2-2; D possibly corresponds to TRBD2 (9 bases). The V end was cut by 7 bases, the J end by 6 bases, with 18 bases between. CDR1 and CDR2 (germline): SGHAT, FQNNGV. The CDR3 spans 15 residues. The CDR3 loop is CASTRGLAGPGELFF. In DNA, the CDR3 is TGTGCCAGCACCAGGGGGCTAGCGGGACCCGGGGAGCTGTTTTTT.

The V call is TRBV19, the J call TRBJ1-2; perhaps TRBD1 as D (5 bases). CDR3 length: 14 amino acids. V was pared by 5 bases and J by 7 bases, with 17 bases between. Germline CDR1 reads LNHDA; CDR2 reads SQIVND (reference sequence). CDR3 in DNA: TGTGCCAGTAGTCAACAGGTGGCAAGTAGTGGCTACACCTTC. Its protein is CASSQQVASSGYTF.

This sequence joins TRBV5-1 and TRBJ1-6, with TRBD1 matching 8 bases. The V gene's germline CDR1 is SGHRS and CDR2 YFSETQ. CDR3 length equals 15 residues. V gave up 4 bases and J gave up 9 bases; unmatched junction bases: 9. The CDR3 sequence is CASSPTGENSSPLHF. The CDR3 DNA reads TGCGCCAGCAGCCCGACAGGGGAGAATTCTTCACCCCTCCACTTT. The variable domain in full, completed from reference TRBV5-1 and TRBJ1-6, reads KAGVTQTPRYLIKTRGQQVTLSCSPISGHRSVSWYQQTPGQGLQFLFEYFSETQRNKGNFPGRFSGRQFSNSRSEMNVSTLELGDSALYLCASSPTGENSSPLHFGNGTRLTVT.

This sequence joins TRBV28 and TRBJ2-3; D is perhaps TRBD2 (5 bases). Germline assignment: CDR1 MDHEN and CDR2 SYDVKM. Trimming shortened V by 2 bases and J by 1 base, and 19 bases separated the two germline ends. The CDR3 contains 18 residues. The CDR3 DNA is TGTGCCAGCAGTTTAAGGATCGGACGCCTGAGGGGCACAGATACGCAGTATTTT. Translating gives CASSLRIGRLRGTDTQYF.

The V call is TRBV4-1, the J call TRBJ1-2; 7 bases align to TRBD1. CDR1 is MGHRA and CDR2 is YSYEKL in the germline V gene. The CDR3 runs 16 residues. Losses at the gene ends were 4 bases for V and 5 bases for J; bases not matched to a gene: 13. CDR3 sequence: CASSPTGTVAGYGYTF. CDR3 coding DNA: TGCGCCAGCAGCCCGACGGGGACAGTGGCAGGGTATGGCTACACCTTC.

This chain uses TRBV7-9 with TRBJ2-3; 8 nucleotides line up with TRBD2. The germline V gene encodes CDR1 SEHNR and CDR2 FQNEAQ (reference sequence). The V gene end was trimmed by 5 bases and the J gene end by 8 bases; junction bases not matched to a gene: 0. This CDR3 is 11 amino acids long. DNA of the CDR3: TGTGCCAGCAGCGCGGGAGGTACGCAGTATTTT. It is translated as CASSAGGTQYF.

V usage is TRBV18 and J usage is TRBJ2-7; 9 positions match TRBD1. The V gene end was trimmed by 5 bases and the J gene end by 2 bases; junction bases not matched to a gene: 4. Germline values: CDR1 KGHSH, CDR2 LQKENI. The CDR3 spans 14 residues. This chain's CDR3 is CASSSGQGTYEQYF. The CDR3 coding sequence is TGTGCCAGCTCATCCGGACAGGGGACCTACGAGCAGTACTTC.

The chain couples TRBV29-1 to TRBJ2-3; 7 nucleotides line up with TRBD2. From germline, CDR1 is SQVTM and CDR2 ANQGSEA. V shed 4 bases, J shed 4 bases, and the junction held 8 bases outside the gene matches. The CDR3 spans 14 residues. The chain's CDR3 is CSVVFGTIADTQYF. CDR3 nucleotides: TGCAGCGTTGTTTTCGGGACTATTGCAGATACGCAGTATTTT.

The V call is TRBV18, the J call TRBJ2-5; no clear D. The CDR3 is made up of 16 amino acids. CDR1 and CDR2 (germline): KGHSH, LQKENI. Trimming took off 3 bases at V and 2 bases at J, with 16 bases between the two ends. CDR3 sequence reads: CASSPKTDPRQETQYF. The CDR3 DNA follows: TGTGCCAGCTCACCCAAGACTGATCCGCGACAAGAGACCCAGTACTTC.

The chain carries TRBV29-1 and TRBJ2-7; D is perhaps TRBD2 (5 bases). CDR3 length equals 12 residues. Germline CDR1 reads SQVTM; CDR2 reads ANQGSEA. Trimming left V 4 bases short and J 3 bases short, with 10 bases between. The CDR3: CSVGIRGYEQYF. The CDR3 DNA reads TGCAGCGTTGGGATCCGGGGCTACGAGCAGTACTTC.

The CDR3 region has the DNA TGCAGCGTTGGGGACAGGGCGTTGACTGAAGCTTTCTTT. Encoded protein: CSVGDRALTEAFF. The J gene is TRBJ1-1, the V gene TRBV29-1, with TRBD1 matching 9 bases. The V gene end was trimmed by 4 bases and the J gene end by 5 bases; junction bases not matched to a gene: 5. Germline CDR1 SQVTM, CDR2 ANQGSEA. This CDR3 comprises 13 residues.

The chain links TRBV28 to TRBJ1-1, with D tentatively TRBD1 (6 bases). Germline-derived CDR1 and CDR2 are MDHEN and SYDVKM. The CDR3 has 14 amino acids. Deletions cut 5 bases from V and 3 bases from J, with 13 bases between. CDR3 loop: CASSRQVGDTEAFF. CDR3 DNA sequence: TGTGCCAGCAGTCGACAGGTGGGGGACACTGAAGCTTTCTTT.

This clone came up once. The chain combines TRBV2 with TRBJ2-7; D possibly corresponds to TRBD1 (5 bases). Deletions cut 10 bases from V and 0 bases from J, with 10 bases between. CDR3 length: 12 residues. The germline CDR1 and CDR2 sequences are SNHLY and FYNNEI. Here the CDR3 reads CATQENSYEQYF. The CDR3 DNA reads as TGTGCCACACAGGAGAACTCCTACGAGCAGTACTTC.

The chain links TRBV15 to TRBJ2-7; maybe TRBD2 (7 bases). The CDR3 has 14 residues. The V end lost 3 bases, the J end lost 2 bases, and 11 bases lay between the germline ends. The V gene's germline CDR1 is LNHNV and CDR2 YYDKDF (reference sequence). As DNA, the CDR3 is TGTGCCACCAGCAGTAGGGGGGGGCCCTACGAGCAGTACTTC. This gives the protein CATSSRGGPYEQYF.

V usage is TRBV5-1 and J usage is TRBJ2-5; possibly TRBD1 for D (5 bases). The CDR3 extends over 15 amino acids. The germline V gene has CDR1 SGHRS and CDR2 YFSETQ. With 0 bases removed from V and 2 bases from J, the gap between germline ends came to 11 bases. The CDR3 bases are TGCGCCAGCAGCTTGGCGGAGACAGTTCAAGAGACCCAGTACTTC. Its translation is CASSLAETVQETQYF. Combining the CDR3 with reference TRBV5-1 and TRBJ2-5 gives the whole variable domain KAGVTQTPRYLIKTRGQQVTLSCSPISGHRSVSWYQQTPGQGLQFLFEYFSETQRNKGNFPGRFSGRQFSNSRSEMNVSTLELGDSALYLCASSLAETVQETQYFGPGTRLLVL.

V and J are TRBV7-9 and TRBJ2-2; tentatively, D is TRBD2 (8 bases). Germline CDR1 reads SEHNR; CDR2 reads FQNEAQ (reference sequence). The ends were cut back, 3 bases at V and 3 bases at J, with 14 bases in the middle. CDR3 length: 16 residues. This chain's CDR3 is CASSFGSGTDTGELFF. Here the CDR3 DNA reads TGTGCCAGCAGCTTCGGTAGCGGGACAGACACCGGGGAGCTGTTTTTT. Looking up the rest from reference TRBV7-9 and TRBJ2-2 gives the full variable domain: DTGVSQNPRHKITKRGQNVTFRCDPISEHNRLYWYRQTLGQGPEFLTYFQNEAQLEKSRLLSDRFSAERPKGSFSTLEIQRTEQGDSAMYLCASSFGSGTDTGELFFGEGSRLTVL.

V usage is TRBV19 and J usage is TRBJ1-3; the match to TRBD1 covers 7 bases. Germline CDR1 and CDR2: LNHDA and SQIVND (reference sequence). V shed 4 bases and J 4 bases; nucleotides not matched to a gene: 1. The CDR3 loop spans 13 amino acids. The CDR3 region has the DNA TGTGCCAGTAGTAAGGACAGGGGAAACACCATATATTTT. Amino acid sequence: CASSKDRGNTIYF.

The CDR3 DNA reads TGTGCCAGCACCGGGGAGTGGCCCTATGGCTACACCTTC. Protein product: CASTGEWPYGYTF. The genes are TRBV5-4 and TRBJ1-2; D call uncertain. The CDR3 totals 13 residues. The germline V gene has CDR1 SGHNT and CDR2 YYREEE (reference sequence). The V gene lost 6 bases and the J gene lost 4 bases, with 13 bases spanning the gap.

The chain has TRBV5-1 and TRBJ2-2, with TRBD2 matching over 12 bases. V shed 4 bases and J 7 bases; nucleotides not matched to a gene: 5. Germline V gene data show CDR1 as SGHRS and CDR2 as YFSETQ. CDR3 size: 15 residues. The CDR3 region is CASSGLAGTGGELFF. The CDR3 coding sequence is TGCGCCAGCAGCGGACTAGCGGGAACGGGCGGGGAGCTGTTTTTT.

The chain employs TRBV2 and TRBJ2-7, with 8 bases identical to TRBD2. Unmatched junction bases numbered 2, after V lost 4 bases and J lost 3 bases. The CDR3 sequence is 13 residues long. The germline gives CDR1 SNHLY, CDR2 FYNNEI. CDR3 amino acids: CASSVGRGYEQYF. In nucleotides, the CDR3 is TGTGCCAGCAGTGTCGGGAGGGGCTACGAGCAGTACTTC.

The chain recombines TRBV25-1 with TRBJ1-2, with D possibly matching TRBD1 (5 bases). Germline CDR1 reads MGHDK; CDR2 reads SYGVNS. V shed 1 base and J shed 8 bases, with 11 bases lying between them. This CDR3 has 13 amino acids. DNA of the CDR3: TGTGCCAGCAGTGAATTATATAAGGGGGGCTACACCTTC. It yields the protein CASSELYKGGYTF.

CDR3 nucleotide sequence: TGTGCCAGCAGCTTGGGAGGAACCGTCTACGAGCAGTACTTC. Translation: CASSLGGTVYEQYF. J is TRBJ2-5 and V is TRBV7-2; possible D gene TRBD2, 6 bases. The J call may not be correct, given that the DNA end is closer to TRBJ2-7. There are 14 residues in the CDR3. The V gene's germline CDR1 is SGHTA and CDR2 FQGNSA.